The rows below give T cell receptor beta chains drawn from one sample of a study of T cell responses to AZD1222 COVID-19 vaccine. Method: immunoSEQ multiplex PCR; TCRdb's copy keeps in-frame clones and lacks some. The sample includes roughly 70,000 clones, about 93% of them seen just once. This specimen was peripheral blood, taken 28 days after the second dose of the MenACWY control vaccine. All receptors come from an adult who received the MenACWY meningococcal vaccine as a control. The CDR3 runs from the conserved cysteine through the conserved F or W. A D gene is named only where the DNA matches it firmly.

d_gene: -; v_gene: TRBV27; j_gene: TRBJ1-4; CDR3aa: CASSYGYGGEKLFF; CDR3nt: TGTGCCAGCAGTTATGGGTATGGGGGGGAAAAACTGTTTTTT
d_gene: -; v_gene: TRBV5-1; j_gene: TRBJ2-7; CDR3aa: CASSQGTVWEQYF; CDR3nt: TGCGCCAGCAGCCAGGGGACGGTCTGGGAGCAGTACTTC
d_gene: TRBD1; v_gene: TRBV5-6; j_gene: TRBJ2-7; CDR3aa: CASSLLGQGLYEQYF; CDR3nt: TGTGCCAGCAGCTTATTAGGACAGGGTCTCTACGAGCAGTACTTC
d_gene: -; v_gene: TRBV7-6; j_gene: TRBJ1-2; CDR3aa: CASSLYEGSGYTF; CDR3nt: TGTGCCAGCAGCTTATATGAGGGGAGCGGCTACACCTTC
d_gene: TRBD2; v_gene: TRBV11-2; j_gene: TRBJ2-7; CDR3aa: CASSSVGTSFYEQYF; CDR3nt: TGTGCCAGCAGTTCGGTAGGGACTAGCTTCTACGAGCAGTACTTC
d_gene: -; v_gene: TRBV12-5; j_gene: TRBJ1-1; CDR3aa: CASGFGLRDTEAFF; CDR3nt: TGTGCTAGTGGTTTTGGACTCCGGGACACTGAAGCTTTCTTT
d_gene: -; v_gene: TRBV2; j_gene: TRBJ2-1; CDR3aa: CASSGYNEQFF; CDR3nt: TGTGCCAGCAGTGGTTACAATGAGCAGTTCTTC
d_gene: -; v_gene: TRBV9; j_gene: TRBJ2-2; CDR3aa: CASSVGGDGTGELFF; CDR3nt: TGTGCCAGCAGCGTAGGGGGAGATGGCACCGGGGAGCTGTTTTTT
d_gene: TRBD2; v_gene: TRBV7-6; j_gene: TRBJ2-3; CDR3aa: CASSSTGGVTDTQYF; CDR3nt: TGTGCCAGCAGCTCGACTGGGGGGGTCACAGATACGCAGTATTTT
d_gene: -; v_gene: TRBV6-6; j_gene: TRBJ1-2; CDR3aa: CASTLGPNYGYTF; CDR3nt: TGTGCCAGCACCTTAGGGCCTAACTATGGCTACACCTTC
d_gene: -; v_gene: TRBV6-5; j_gene: TRBJ2-7; CDR3aa: CASSYGSAGSYEQYF; CDR3nt: TGTGCCAGCAGTTACGGGTCGGCGGGAAGCTACGAGCAGTACTTC
d_gene: -; v_gene: TRBV21-1; j_gene: TRBJ1-1; CDR3aa: CASSKAPDRDTEAFF; CDR3nt: TGTGCCAGCAGCAAAGCGCCGGACAGGGACACTGAAGCTTTCTTT
d_gene: TRBD2; v_gene: TRBV19; j_gene: TRBJ2-2; CDR3aa: CASSMGLAGVFNTGELFF; CDR3nt: TGTGCCAGTAGTATGGGGCTAGCGGGAGTTTTTAACACCGGGGAGCTGTTTTTT
d_gene: -; v_gene: TRBV7-9; j_gene: TRBJ1-5; CDR3aa: CASSLAQWQPQHF; CDR3nt: TGTGCCAGCAGCTTAGCGCAGTGGCAGCCCCAGCATTTT
d_gene: TRBD2; v_gene: TRBV24-1; j_gene: TRBJ2-1; CDR3aa: CATRPSGAVADEQFF; CDR3nt: TGTGCCACCAGGCCTAGCGGGGCGGTGGCGGATGAGCAGTTCTTC
d_gene: -; v_gene: TRBV7-2; j_gene: TRBJ2-1; CDR3aa: CASSRGDPLTPRYNEQFF; CDR3nt: TGTGCCAGCAGCAGAGGGGACCCCCTCACCCCAAGGTACAATGAGCAGTTCTTC
d_gene: -; v_gene: TRBV3-1/TRBV3-2; j_gene: TRBJ2-7; CDR3aa: CASSQDIVSSREQYF; CDR3nt: TGTGCCAGCAGCCAAGATATAGTCTCCTCGCGGGAGCAGTACTTC
d_gene: -; v_gene: TRBV13; j_gene: TRBJ1-6; CDR3aa: CASSFQSRDSPLHF; CDR3nt: TGTGCCAGCAGCTTTCAGTCGCGGGACTCACCCCTCCACTTT
d_gene: -; v_gene: TRBV7-2; j_gene: TRBJ2-6; CDR3aa: CASSLGGAGANVLTF; CDR3nt: TGTGCCAGCAGCTTAGGGGGAGCAGGGGCCAACGTCCTGACTTTC